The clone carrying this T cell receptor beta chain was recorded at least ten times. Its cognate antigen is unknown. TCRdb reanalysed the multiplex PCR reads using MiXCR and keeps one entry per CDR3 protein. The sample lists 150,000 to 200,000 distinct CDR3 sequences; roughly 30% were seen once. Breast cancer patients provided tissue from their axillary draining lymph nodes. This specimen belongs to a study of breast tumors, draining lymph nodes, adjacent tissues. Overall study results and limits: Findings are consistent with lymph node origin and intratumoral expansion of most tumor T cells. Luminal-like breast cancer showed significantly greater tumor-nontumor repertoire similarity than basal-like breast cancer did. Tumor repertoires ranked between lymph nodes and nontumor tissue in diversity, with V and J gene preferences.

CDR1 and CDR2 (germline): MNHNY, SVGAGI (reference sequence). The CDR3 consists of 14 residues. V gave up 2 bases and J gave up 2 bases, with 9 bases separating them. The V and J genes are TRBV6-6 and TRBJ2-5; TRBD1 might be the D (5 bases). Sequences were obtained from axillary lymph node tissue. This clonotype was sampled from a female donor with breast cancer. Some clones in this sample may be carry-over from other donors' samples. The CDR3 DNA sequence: TGTGCCAGCAGTTACCAGACAGTGCAAGAGACCCAGTACTTC. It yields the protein CASSYQTVQETQYF.